This TCR beta chain comes out of a study of long-term antiretroviral therapy in people with HIV (dated by TCRdb to between 2022 and 2023). For context, the study as a whole: The earliest samples were collected about a decade before the 2015 WHO recommendation for immediate ART, when ART was typically delayed until CD4 counts fell. This retrospective serial study examined whether starting ART and sustained HIV suppression were associated with changes in the composition and diversity of the TRB repertoire in peripheral blood. From over 25 adults with confirmed HIV infection, the cohort provided fewer than 200 cryopreserved PBMC samples, gathered serially across a mean of approximately six years (range 1-12). Among the roughly 30 participants with HIV, over nine were female. No cross-contamination during QIAcube processing turned up in test extractions that ran a monoclonal T-cell line alongside about 35 polyclonal samples. Study-level results and caveats: Unsorted PBMC were profiled instead of sorted CD4+ and CD8+ T cells because pre-ART samples had limited cell numbers. Owing to limited PBMC availability, only the TCR beta chain was sequenced, without alpha chain pairing. The samples span the years 2004 to 2017, and the ART regimens used may be less effective than current regimens. Expanded TRB clones identified before ART initiation dominated the repertoire across all time points, though the dominance fluctuated and decreased in many PLHIV after ART. Narrower CDR3 length ranges were observed in HIV repertoires than in controls, and an antigen-experienced repertoire with only a slight naive shift after ART was suggested by the network structure. Inferences about post-ART repertoire changes are limited because no data were available on ART adherence, viral resistance or therapy changes. ART initiation was associated with a significant increase in TRB diversity, but diversity stayed significantly below transplant donor controls even after long-term ART.

Worth noting for this clone: It has no known antigen specificity. Nothing much larger sits one base from this clone, and base qualities are not available.

The germline V gene encodes CDR1 LNHDA and CDR2 SQIVND (reference sequence). From the cysteine through the phenylalanine, the CDR3 covers 15 amino acids. The retained sequence is limited to the CDR3, 45 bases, with the frame set at the first base. V is cut by 4 bases and J by 2 bases, and the space between the germline ends is 13 bases. Participants were included only if at least one PBMC sample before ART initiation and at least two post-ART samples were available. Treatment was received in the United States of America by all participants with HIV. Before DNA extraction, cryopreserved samples of about 1-10 million PBMC were thawed and washed. At the time of the earliest PBMC sample, participants with HIV were aged between about 20 and 54 years. PBMC samples were contributed by each participant from 1-4 timepoints before ART initiation and 2-8 timepoints after ART initiation, with a median of 7 samples. For every participant, serial HIV viral load, CD4+ T-cell count, ART history and demographic data were obtained. A Qiagen kit on a QIAcube was used to extract genomic DNA from unsorted PBMC, with samples processed in batches of 12.

The immunoSEQ hsTCRB v3.0 assay was used at survey level resolution for TRB variable region sequencing. The target sequencing depth for TRB was about 40,000-55,000 T-cell genomes per sample. Pooled TRB libraries were sequenced on an Illumina MiSeq with a v3 150-cycle kit. Turning to the authors' computational methods: Repertoire analysis ran in R within a reproducible Nextflow workflow covering QC, data transformation and analysis. Custom analyses were implemented in LymphoSeq2, an R package for AIRR-Seq data exploration. A handful of samples that yielded fewer than 5000 total TRB sequences were excluded, so that about 200 HIV repertoires were analyzed. Among the 180 to 200 HIV repertoires that were kept, around 59 were collected before ART initiation and more than 120 were collected after ART initiation. Each repertoire was downsampled to 5000 TRB nucleotide sequences, and summary statistics were averaged across 100 downsampling iterations. TRB sequences were retained for analysis only if CDR3 regions of at least seven amino acids were present. Two measures captured diversity: a Shannon entropy-derived clonality score and the Gini coefficient. In the repertoire networks, any two of the top 5000 CDR3 amino acid sequences were connected whenever the two sequences differed by an edit distance of one. For TRB CDR3 amino acid sequences, GLIPH2 was used to predict antigen specificity groups and MHC restriction. To flag known associations with CMV, EBV, HIV or tissue antigens, CDR3 amino acid sequences were compared against VDJdb and McPAS-TCR. Pre-ART, post-ART and control groups were compared with Wilcoxon signed-rank tests and Holm-Bonferroni correction. TCRdb carries this immuneACCESS record with in-frame sequences only. Its versions omit some clonotypes, under half of them owing to an unresolved V gene in the studies checked, with the rest unexplained. D and trimming come from the DNA, and the V and J calls and clone size come from that table. This sample has around 19,000 clones in its table, and 87% of those were observed once. Jointly, the top ten make up about 3.3% of the sample.

Here the sequenced sample was unsorted PBMCs, taken 2.6 years after starting antiretroviral therapy. This clonotype was sampled from a woman aged 45-65 years with HIV. The chain is made from TRBV19 and TRBJ2-3; the D gene remains uncertain. The CDR3 here reads CASSKSWVPTDTQYF. DNA sequence: TGTGCCAGTAGTAAATCGTGGGTCCCCACAGATACGCAGTATTTT.